This T cell receptor (beta chain) was identified during a study of blood T cell repertoires in COVID-19. In the source study's methods: Reference gene primer amplification yielded estimated nucleated cell counts. Generated by immunoSEQ multiplex PCR, the TCRdb table keeps only in-frame clones and is missing some. V and J calls and clone size come straight from that table; D and trimming were deduced from the DNA. Of 300,000 to 400,000 clones in the sample, roughly 90% are singletons; the top ten hold around 0.95%. The germline V gene has CDR1 LNHDA and CDR2 SQIVND (reference sequence). The CDR3 has 12 residues. This clone was recorded once. At one boundary the junction diverges from the germline segment, which might be a read error.

The sequenced material came from PBMCs or T cells enriched from blood (not recorded which). This TCR was recovered from a woman aged 30 to 39 with acute COVID-19. This chain connects TRBV19 to TRBJ1-3; D possibly corresponds to TRBD1 (5 bases). CDR3 in DNA: TGTGCCAGTAGTCCCCCGGGGGGGGTTAACTCTTTT. Amino acids: CASSPPGGVNSF.